The T cell receptor (beta chain) described here comes from a study of cytomegalovirus exposure and HLA in healthy donors. Study-wide points: One variant, a missense change in DCLRE1C, was linked in a later analysis to TCR beta V- and J-gene trimming.

Turning to this clone: Its antigen is as yet unknown. The same CDR3 can be traced to other DNA sequences in this sample.

Those who donated were healthy bone marrow donors. The PCR was carried out with 60 Vbeta primers and 13 Jbeta primers. The data were produced by immunoSEQ multiplex PCR, yet TCRdb's version contains in-frame clones alone and is incomplete. The sample holds roughly 120,000 clones, approximately 71% seen once. The TCR originated in a woman aged 70 to 79 in good health and CMV-seropositive. The sample taken for sequencing was PBMCs.

The CDR3 region has the DNA TGCGCCAGCAGCTTGGCACAGGGCCAAGAGACCCAGTACTTC. It translates to CASSLAQGQETQYF. The chain recombines TRBV5-1 with TRBJ2-5; a weak D match, TRBD1 (6 bases). CDR1 SGHRS and CDR2 YFSETQ come from the germline V gene. This CDR3 has 14 amino acids. V lost 0 bases and J lost 1, with 7 bases in between.